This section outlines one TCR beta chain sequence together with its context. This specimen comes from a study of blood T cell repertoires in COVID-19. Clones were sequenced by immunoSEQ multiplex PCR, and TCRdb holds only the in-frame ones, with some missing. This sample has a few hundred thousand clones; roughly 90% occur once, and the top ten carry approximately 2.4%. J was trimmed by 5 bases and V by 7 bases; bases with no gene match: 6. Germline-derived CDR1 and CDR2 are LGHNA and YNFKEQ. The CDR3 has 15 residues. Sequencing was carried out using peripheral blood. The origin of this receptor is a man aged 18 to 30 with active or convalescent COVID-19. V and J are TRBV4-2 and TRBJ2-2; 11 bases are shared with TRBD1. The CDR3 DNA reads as TGTGCCAGCAACCCGGGACAGGGGGGGACCGGGGAGCTGTTTTTT. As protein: CASNPGQGGTGELFF.